This T cell receptor (beta chain) emerged from a study of T cell changes during pregnancy in multiple sclerosis. The protocol was immunoSEQ multiplex PCR, while the TCRdb copy is restricted to in-frame clones and leaves out a portion. The profile shows over 45,000 clones, more than 80% of them singletons. The CDR3 is made up of 15 amino acids. CDR1 is MGHRA, CDR2 YSYEKL, per germline. V trimming: 4 bases; J trimming: 0 bases; junction bases outside the gene matches: 5. The chain is built from TRBV4-1 and TRBJ2-7; TRBD2 aligns across 8 bases. Sequenced material: CD4+ T cells from peripheral blood mononuclear cells, taken in the first trimester of pregnancy. This clonotype was obtained from a female donor with multiple sclerosis, enrolled in a pregnancy study. The CDR3 loop is CASSPRAGGSYEQYF. The CDR3 DNA reads TGCGCCAGCAGCCCTAGGGCGGGAGGCTCCTACGAGCAGTACTTC.